This TCR beta chain was retrieved from a study of Ad26.COV2.S vaccination and SARS-CoV-2 variants. With respect to this clone: No antigen is known for it.

Study findings and constraints: Possibly, TCR breadth and depth analyses underestimated total T cell responses. Spike-specific TCR breadth in vaccine recipients exceeded that seen in placebo recipients.

Libraries were prepared by immunoSEQ multiplex PCR; TCRdb keeps only in-frame clonotypes and omits some of them. Of some 39,000 clones listed, around 83% were seen once; the top ten hold about half. Per the germline V gene, CDR1 is SGHRS and CDR2 is YFSETQ. V gave up 3 bases and J gave up 3 bases, with 10 bases separating them. The CDR3 sequence is 14 residues long. Material: peripheral blood, obtained after recovery from COVID-19. This clonotype originated in a human donor who had recovered from COVID-19. This chain links TRBV5-1 with TRBJ2-1; weak D call: TRBD2 (6 bases). The CDR3 coding sequence is TGCGCCAGCAGCTCCCGGGGGAACTACAATGAGCAGTTCTTC. It specifies CASSSRGNYNEQFF.